A single sample gave rise to the 7 T cell receptor beta chains below, sequenced in a study of radiation and T cells in renal cell carcinoma. The assay was immunoSEQ multiplex PCR, and TCRdb's table has in-frame clones only and misses some. The sample has 15,000 to 20,000 clones; 55% to 75% are singletons. Documented treatment: treatment-naive control, cytoreductive nephrectomy. Sequenced material: tumor tissue, taken from a patient whose treatment was nephrectomy without radiotherapy. These receptors were collected from a man aged 40-49 years with renal cell carcinoma.

The rearrangement links TRBV18 to TRBJ2-7; 7 positions match TRBD1. Germline CDR1 is KGHSH and CDR2 is LQKENI. The CDR3 sequence is 16 residues long. The J segment lost 0 bases and the V segment lost 0 bases, leaving 5 bases of the junction unmatched. The CDR3 spells CASSPPDRLTSYEQYF. CDR3 DNA sequence: TGTGCCAGCTCACCACCGGACAGGCTAACCTCCTACGAGCAGTACTTC.

The chain has TRBV10-3 and TRBJ2-7, with 9 bases lining up with TRBD1. With 6 bases clipped from V and 4 bases from J, the junction kept 1 base outside the gene matches. CDR1 is ENHRY and CDR2 is SYGVKD in the germline V gene. The CDR3 contains 12 residues. CDR3 DNA: TGTGCCATCAGGACAGGGGGGTACGAGCAGTACTTC. Translation gives CAIRTGGYEQYF.

The V call is TRBV9, the J call TRBJ2-3; a weak D match, TRBD2 (6 bases). Per germline, CDR1 SGDLS and CDR2 YYNGEE. The CDR3 is 16 amino acids. V was shortened by 0 bases and J by 1 base, with 12 bases between the two germline ends. The CDR3 spells CASSVAGGDRTDTQYF. CDR3 sequence (DNA): TGTGCCAGCAGCGTAGCTGGCGGGGACCGCACAGATACGCAGTATTTT.

The DNA for the CDR3 is TGTGCCAGCTCAAGTACCGGAGGCCCGGGCACTGAAGCTTTCTTT. This sequence encodes CASSSTGGPGTEAFF. The chain uses TRBV18 and TRBJ1-1; D gene uncertain. Trimming cost V 5 bases and J 4 bases, with 17 bases left between them. Germline V gene lookup returns CDR1 KGHSH and CDR2 LQKENI. The CDR3 consists of 15 residues.

V gene TRBV4-3 combines with J gene TRBJ1-1; TRBD1 might be the D (6 bases). CDR1 is LGHNA, CDR2 YSLEER, per germline. The CDR3 has 15 amino acids. Trimming took 1 base from V and 4 from J, leaving 13 bases between them. The CDR3: CASSQVDSPPTEAFF. Here the CDR3 DNA reads TGCGCCAGCAGCCAAGTGGACAGTCCGCCCACTGAAGCTTTCTTT.

The chain has TRBV7-2 and TRBJ2-1; D is undetermined. Germline V gives CDR1 SGHTA, CDR2 FQGNSA. V was cut by 1 base and J by 4 bases, with 2 bases left in between. The CDR3 is made up of 12 amino acids. Written as DNA, the CDR3 is TGTGCCAGCAGCTTAGGTTACAATGAGCAGTTCTTC. Translating gives CASSLGYNEQFF.

This rearrangement joins TRBV7-2 to TRBJ2-7; the match to TRBD2 covers 8 bases. This CDR3 spans 16 amino acids. Germline loops: CDR1 SGHTA, CDR2 FQGNSA. Germline trimming cut 0 bases from V and 7 bases from J; bases unmatched to any gene: 11. The CDR3 bases are TGTGCCAGCAGCTTAGCGGGGCCCGGGGGGGGGCTAGAGCAGTACTTC. Translation gives CASSLAGPGGGLEQYF.